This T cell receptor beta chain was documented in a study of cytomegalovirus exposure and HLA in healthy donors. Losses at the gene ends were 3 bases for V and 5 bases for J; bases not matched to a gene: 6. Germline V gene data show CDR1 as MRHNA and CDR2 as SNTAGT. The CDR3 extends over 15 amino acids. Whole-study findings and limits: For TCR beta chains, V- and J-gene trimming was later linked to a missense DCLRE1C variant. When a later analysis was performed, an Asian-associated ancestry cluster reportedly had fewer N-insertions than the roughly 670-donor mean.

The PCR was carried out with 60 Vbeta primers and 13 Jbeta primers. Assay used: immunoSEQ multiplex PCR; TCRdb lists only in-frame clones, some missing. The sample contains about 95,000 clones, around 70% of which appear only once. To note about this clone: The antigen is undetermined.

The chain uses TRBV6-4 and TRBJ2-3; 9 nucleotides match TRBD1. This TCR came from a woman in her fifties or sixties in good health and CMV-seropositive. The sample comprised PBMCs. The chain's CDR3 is CASSERQGEGDTQYF. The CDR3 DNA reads TGTGCCAGCAGTGAACGACAGGGGGAGGGAGATACGCAGTATTTT.